These 14 T cell receptor beta chains share one sample of origin, sequenced in a study of PD-1 blockade in classical Hodgkin lymphoma. All patients relapsed after autologous stem cell transplantation, and brentuximab vedotin exposure varied. Researchers pulled CD8+ T cells out of thawed PBMCs using magnetic negative selection. Data came from immunoSEQ multiplex PCR; TCRdb stores just in-frame clones and leaves some out. In the table there are around 2,000 clones, around 80% of which are singletons. The material was CD8+ T cells from blood, obtained at baseline. Every receptor here comes from a human donor with classical Hodgkin lymphoma.

V is TRBV7-9 and J is TRBJ2-5, with 10 nucleotides matching TRBD2. In germline, CDR1 is SEHNR, CDR2 FQNEAQ (reference sequence). The CDR3 runs 16 residues. Germline trimming cut 2 bases from V and 0 bases from J; bases unmatched to any gene: 3. CDR3 loop: CASSLWSGGDQETQYF. CDR3 coding DNA: TGTGCCAGCAGCTTATGGAGCGGGGGGGACCAAGAGACCCAGTACTTC.

This clone was recorded only once. This chain links TRBV29-1 with TRBJ2-3, with D maybe TRBD1 (5 bases). CDR3 length: 14 residues. Looked up from germline, CDR1 is SQVTM and CDR2 is ANQGSEA. Trimming pared 1 base from V and 2 bases from J, leaving 10 bases between. For the CDR3, the DNA is TGCAGCGTTGAAGGGCAGGGATACACAGATACGCAGTATTTT. Encoded protein: CSVEGQGYTDTQYF.

This chain connects TRBV9 to TRBJ2-3; 10 nucleotides align to TRBD2. CDR1 and CDR2 (germline): SGDLS, YYNGEE. The CDR3 loop spans 16 amino acids. Trimming took 4 bases from V and 0 from J; bases not matched to a gene: 5. CDR3 loop: CASSPSGRASTDTQYF. CDR3 nucleotide sequence: TGTGCCAGCAGCCCAAGCGGGAGGGCTAGCACAGATACGCAGTATTTT.

V gene TRBV18 combines with J gene TRBJ2-7; the match to TRBD1 covers 8 bases. There are 15 residues in the CDR3. The germline V gene has CDR1 KGHSH and CDR2 LQKENI. J lost 2 bases, V lost 0 bases, and 3 bases had no gene match. The CDR3 DNA reads TGTGCCAGCTCACCACCGCTACAGGGGGCCTACGAGCAGTACTTC. It translates to CASSPPLQGAYEQYF.

The chain links TRBV11-2 to TRBJ2-1; D is ambiguous. This CDR3 is built from 15 residues. V was pared by 0 bases and J by 6 bases, with 12 bases between. CDR1 and CDR2 (germline): SGHAT, FQNNGV. CDR3 in DNA: TGTGCCAGCAGCTTAGATGAGGCTAGAACCAATGAGCAGTTCTTC. Translated: CASSLDEARTNEQFF.

V is TRBV11-3 and J is TRBJ2-1; D is unresolved. CDR3 length equals 13 residues. V was cut by 4 bases and J by 5 bases, with 9 bases left in between. CDR1 and CDR2 (germline): SGHNT, YENEEA. CDR3 residues: CASSWLKNNEQFF. The CDR3 nucleotides read TGTGCCAGCAGCTGGCTTAAAAACAATGAGCAGTTCTTC.

The rearrangement links TRBV27 to TRBJ2-4; 8 bases map to TRBD2. The CDR3 is 14 residues long. Germline trimming cut 6 bases from V and 8 bases from J; bases unmatched to any gene: 9. The germline CDR1 and CDR2 sequences are MNHEY and SMNVEV (reference sequence). The CDR3 nucleotides read TGTGCCAGCAGACGCCTTGCGGGGGGCGACATTCAGTACTTC. Translating it yields CASRRLAGGDIQYF.

This clone was found once. V usage is TRBV5-6 and J usage is TRBJ2-1; the D gene is possibly TRBD1 (5 bases). Trimming removed 4 bases from V and 10 bases from J, with 18 bases in between. Per germline, CDR1 SGHDT and CDR2 YYEEEE. This CDR3 comprises 14 residues. The CDR3 region is CASSPWGGAEEQFF. CDR3 bases: TGTGCCAGCAGCCCGTGGGGTGGGGCGGAAGAGCAGTTCTTC.

V is TRBV30 and J is TRBJ2-3; 13 nucleotides match TRBD2. From germline, CDR1 is GTSNPN and CDR2 SVGIG (reference sequence). With V trimmed by 0 bases and J by 6 bases, 18 bases remained unmatched. The CDR3 is made up of 20 amino acids. CDR3 nucleotides: TGTGCCTGGAGTGTAACCCCCTCCCCCTGGACTAGCGGGAGAGCGGATACGCAGTATTTT. Translation gives CAWSVTPSPWTSGRADTQYF.

The genes are TRBV12-5 and TRBJ1-1; a weak D match, TRBD1 (6 bases). Trimming shortened V by 2 bases and J by 8 bases, and 21 bases separated the two germline ends. CDR3 size: 16 residues. From germline, CDR1 is LGHNT and CDR2 FRNRAP. The CDR3 DNA reads TGTGCTAGTGGTTTGTCCGTCAAAGGGGGGGAGGCAGAAGCTTTCTTT. This gives the protein CASGLSVKGGEAEAFF.

V is TRBV7-9 and J is TRBJ2-2, with D perhaps given as TRBD1 or TRBD2 (5 bases each). CDR1 SEHNR and CDR2 FQNEAQ come from the germline V gene (reference sequence). This CDR3 is 16 amino acids long. Trimming removed 5 bases at V and 1 base at J, with 14 bases between. The CDR3 nucleotides read TGTGCCAGCAGCGCTCCGGGACCCCGGAACACCGGGGAGCTGTTTTTT. Translating it yields CASSAPGPRNTGELFF.

This chain links TRBV4-1 with TRBJ1-5; D possibly corresponds to TRBD1 (5 bases). The CDR3 is 14 residues long. Per the germline V gene, CDR1 is MGHRA and CDR2 is YSYEKL. Between the trimmed V and J ends, which lost 4 bases and 5 bases, there was a span of 12 bases. Written as DNA, the CDR3 is TGCGCCAGCAGCCTTAACAGGAGAGATCAGCCCCAGCATTTT. It yields the protein CASSLNRRDQPQHF.

The chain employs TRBV13 and TRBJ2-3; no reliable D call. Germline lookup yields CDR1 PRHDT and CDR2 FYEKMQ (reference sequence). V lost 5 bases, J lost 4 bases, and 13 bases lay in between. The CDR3 loop spans 14 amino acids. This CDR3 is CASSPAARADTQYF. The CDR3 DNA reads as TGTGCCAGCAGCCCCGCAGCGCGTGCAGATACGCAGTATTTT.

This clone was counted only a few times. The chain combines TRBV4-1 with TRBJ2-7; no clear D gene. This CDR3 is built from 16 residues. Trimming shortened V by 0 bases and J by 4 bases, and 16 bases separated the two germline ends. Per the germline V gene, CDR1 is MGHRA and CDR2 is YSYEKL. The CDR3 loop is CASSQESVPSPYEQYF. CDR3 bases: TGCGCCAGCAGCCAAGAATCGGTCCCATCGCCGTACGAGCAGTACTTC.